The rows below give T cell receptor beta chains drawn from one sample of a study of cytomegalovirus exposure and HLA in healthy donors. Libraries were prepared by immunoSEQ multiplex PCR; TCRdb keeps only in-frame clonotypes and omits some of them. The sample holds roughly 63,000 clones; roughly 90% are singletons and the top ten take around 1.3%. Sample: PBMCs. These receptors came from a woman aged 18-35 years in good health and CMV-seronegative. CDR3s include the opening cysteine and the closing phenylalanine or tryptophan. The order of the fields is clone size, V gene, D gene, J gene, CDR3 protein, CDR3 DNA. A D gene is named only where the DNA matches it firmly. Rows may omit the clone size; those that give it use once, few, many or a size class.

NA	TRBV7-9	TRBD1	TRBJ2-7	CASSLGTGPSYEQYF	TGTGCCAGCAGCCTAGGGACAGGTCCTTCCTACGAGCAGTACTTC
NA	TRBV30	TRBD1	TRBJ1-3	CAWSGSGQGGGNTIYF	TGTGCCTGGAGCGGGTCGGGACAGGGCGGTGGAAACACCATATATTTT
NA	TRBV7-9	NA	TRBJ1-4	CASSPPTAGVILFF	TGTGCCAGCAGCCCACCGACGGCAGGGGTGATACTGTTTTTT
NA	TRBV30	TRBD2	TRBJ2-3	CALRRSGGGTDTQYF	TGTGCCCTTCGGAGGAGCGGGGGTGGCACAGATACGCAGTATTTT
few	TRBV6-6	TRBD1	TRBJ1-5	CASSKQTGGNQPQHF	TGTGCCAGCAGCAAACAGACAGGGGGCAATCAGCCCCAGCATTTT
NA	TRBV19	TRBD1	TRBJ2-7	CASKATGLYEQYF	TGTGCCAGTAAAGCGACAGGGCTCTACGAGCAGTACTTC
NA	TRBV6-6	NA	TRBJ2-1	CASSDLSGRNEQFF	TGTGCCAGCAGTGATCTATCAGGGAGGAATGAGCAGTTCTTC
NA	TRBV9	NA	TRBJ2-3	CASSAGNRFTDTQYF	TGTGCCAGCAGCGCCGGTAACAGGTTCACAGATACGCAGTATTTT
once	TRBV10-2	NA	TRBJ2-5	CASSEPETHIQETQYF	TGCGCCAGCAGTGAGCCCGAGACACACATTCAAGAGACCCAGTACTTC
NA	TRBV30	TRBD1	TRBJ1-4	CAWSAGQGGNEKLFF	TGTGCCTGGAGTGCGGGACAGGGAGGCAATGAAAAACTGTTTTTT
NA	TRBV6-1	NA	TRBJ1-2	CASVTGANYGYTF	TGTGCCAGCGTCACGGGAGCTAACTATGGCTACACCTTC
NA	TRBV6-5	NA	TRBJ2-7	CASTGQKSSYEQYF	TGTGCCAGCACCGGACAGAAAAGCTCCTACGAGCAGTACTTC
NA	TRBV6-1	NA	TRBJ1-2	CASSEALPGSGYGYTF	TGTGCCAGCAGTGAAGCGCTTCCGGGTTCCGGCTATGGCTACACCTTC
NA	TRBV28	NA	TRBJ1-1	CASSTPGGGKFEAFF	TGTGCCAGCAGCACCCCCGGGGGAGGGAAGTTTGAAGCTTTCTTT
NA	TRBV9	TRBD2	TRBJ2-1	CASSVASGGRGEQFF	TGTGCCAGCAGCGTAGCTAGCGGGGGCCGGGGGGAGCAGTTCTTC
NA	TRBV6-5	NA	TRBJ1-1	CASSRDWNTEAFF	TGTGCCAGCAGCCGGGACTGGAACACTGAAGCTTTCTTT
NA	TRBV28	TRBD1	TRBJ1-2	CASSLPEGAYGYTF	TGTGCCAGCAGTTTACCGGAGGGGGCCTATGGCTACACCTTC
NA	TRBV11-2	TRBD2	TRBJ2-7	CASSLLTSGGLPYF	TGTGCCAGCAGCTTACTTACTAGCGGGGGGCTGCCGTACTTC
NA	TRBV6-5	NA	TRBJ2-7	CASSYYPSSYEQYF	TGTGCCAGCAGTTATTACCCGAGCTCCTACGAGCAGTACTTC
NA	TRBV5-1	NA	TRBJ2-3	CASSLVVSGYTDTQYF	TGCGCCAGCAGCTTGGTAGTTAGCGGATACACAGATACGCAGTATTTT
NA	TRBV5-4	TRBD2	TRBJ2-1	CASSSSGGASYNEQFF	TGTGCCAGCAGCTCTAGCGGGGGGGCGTCCTACAATGAGCAGTTCTTC
NA	TRBV30	NA	TRBJ1-4	CAWSGSGGLRLFF	TGTGCCTGGAGTGGATCGGGCGGACTCAGACTGTTTTTT
NA	TRBV5-6	TRBD1	TRBJ1-2	CASSLLSGGSYGYTF	TGTGCCAGCAGCTTGTTATCAGGGGGATCTTATGGCTACACCTTC
NA	TRBV5-1	NA	TRBJ2-1	CASSLERRHNEQFF	TGCGCCAGCAGCTTGGAGAGGCGACACAATGAGCAGTTCTTC
NA	TRBV28	TRBD2	TRBJ2-5	CASSLSGLAVLGVRTQYF	TGTGCCAGCAGTTTATCAGGACTAGCGGTTCTCGGGGTAAGGACCCAGTACTTC
medium-sized	TRBV2	TRBD1	TRBJ2-5	CASRGQGETQYF	TGTGCCAGCAGGGGACAGGGGGAGACCCAGTACTTC
few	TRBV9	NA	TRBJ2-5	CASSQSPSGETQYF	TGTGCCAGCAGCCAATCACCATCGGGAGAGACCCAGTACTTC
NA	TRBV18	NA	TRBJ2-6	CASSPVSNLLASGANVLTF	TGTGCCAGCTCACCGGTTTCAAACCTCTTAGCCTCTGGGGCCAACGTCCTGACTTTC
once	TRBV30	NA	TRBJ2-1	CAWSVKGNNEQFF	TGTGCCTGGAGTGTAAAGGGGAACAATGAGCAGTTCTTC
NA	TRBV19	NA	TRBJ2-1	CASSTTENYNEQFF	TGTGCCAGTAGTACGACAGAGAACTACAATGAGCAGTTCTTC
NA	TRBV13	TRBD1	TRBJ1-1	CASSVQGENTEAFF	TGTGCCAGCAGCGTACAGGGGGAGAACACTGAAGCTTTCTTT
NA	TRBV5-1	TRBD2	TRBJ2-7	CASSLGLAGVAGVYEQYF	TGCGCCAGCAGCTTGGGACTAGCGGGAGTAGCTGGGGTCTACGAGCAGTACTTC
NA	TRBV6-6	TRBD2	TRBJ2-1	CASRPGTSVYNEQFF	TGTGCCAGCAGACCCGGGACTAGCGTATACAATGAGCAGTTCTTC
NA	TRBV7-2	NA	TRBJ2-1	CASSSPGVWNEQFF	TGTGCCAGCAGCTCGCCCGGGGTGTGGAATGAGCAGTTCTTC
NA	TRBV28	TRBD1	TRBJ1-2	CASSPSGGYYGYTF	TGTGCCAGCAGCCCGTCAGGGGGCTACTATGGCTACACCTTC
NA	TRBV11-2	TRBD1	TRBJ2-6	CASSFSGTGFSGANVLTF	TGTGCCAGCAGCTTTTCCGGGACAGGGTTTTCTGGGGCCAACGTCCTGACTTTC
NA	TRBV28	NA	TRBJ2-1	CASNPSGSSYNEQFF	TGTGCCAGCAACCCAAGCGGAAGCTCCTACAATGAGCAGTTCTTC
NA	TRBV6-1	NA	TRBJ1-2	CASSGFTADPYGYTF	TGTGCCAGCAGTGGTTTTACAGCCGACCCCTATGGCTACACCTTC
NA	TRBV28	TRBD1	TRBJ2-3	CASSSTGTGPPGTDTQYF	TGTGCCAGCAGTTCAACCGGGACAGGGCCCCCTGGCACAGATACGCAGTATTTT
NA	TRBV18	TRBD1	TRBJ1-4	CASGQGSTNEKLFF	TGTGCCAGCGGACAGGGGTCAACTAATGAAAAACTGTTTTTT
NA	TRBV10-3	NA	TRBJ2-1	CAISDRGASDEQFF	TGTGCCATCAGTGATCGGGGGGCATCCGATGAGCAGTTCTTC
few	TRBV29-1	NA	TRBJ2-3	CSGWQADTQYF	TGCAGCGGGTGGCAGGCAGATACGCAGTATTTT
NA	TRBV6-6	NA	TRBJ2-5	CASSRRRVGETQYF	TGTGCCAGCAGCCGCCGGAGGGTGGGGGAGACCCAGTACTTC
NA	TRBV6-5	TRBD2	TRBJ2-7	CASSTTGLAAYEQYF	TGTGCCAGCAGTACTACGGGACTAGCGGCCTACGAGCAGTACTTC
NA	TRBV21-1	NA	TRBJ1-5	CASSKGTGQGVNQPQHF	TGTGCCAGCAGCAAAGGTACAGGACAGGGGGTTAATCAGCCCCAGCATTTT
once	TRBV19	NA	TRBJ1-5	CASRTTGSNQPQHF	TGTGCCAGCAGGACTACGGGAAGCAATCAGCCCCAGCATTTT
NA	TRBV11-1	TRBD1	TRBJ1-4	CASSPGQFNEKLFF	TGTGCCAGCAGCCCGGGACAGTTTAATGAAAAACTGTTTTTT
NA	TRBV6-1	NA	TRBJ2-7	CASSDTGMYEQYF	TGTGCCAGCAGTGACACAGGGATGTACGAGCAGTACTTC
NA	TRBV28	NA	TRBJ1-5	CASRFWAGRGERQPQHF	TGTGCCAGCAGATTTTGGGCGGGCAGGGGCGAACGTCAGCCCCAGCATTTT
NA	TRBV18	TRBD1	TRBJ1-3	CASSPGTGENTIYF	TGTGCCAGCTCACCCGGGACAGGGGAAAACACCATATATTTT
NA	TRBV25-1	NA	TRBJ2-7	CASSPRVGYEQYF	TGTGCCAGCAGCCCCCGGGTGGGCTACGAGCAGTACTTC
NA	TRBV27	NA	TRBJ1-5	CASSLSQGLGQPQHF	TGTGCCAGCAGTTTATCGCAGGGGCTCGGGCAGCCCCAGCATTTT
NA	TRBV6-5	TRBD2	TRBJ2-7	CATQGTSGYEQYF	TGTGCCACCCAAGGGACTAGCGGCTACGAGCAGTACTTC
NA	TRBV30	TRBD1	TRBJ2-1	CAWSPSGTVLNNEQFF	TGTGCCTGGAGTCCCTCCGGGACAGTACTCAACAATGAGCAGTTCTTC
large	TRBV30	NA	TRBJ2-7	CAWSGVGGRVDEQYF	TGTGCCTGGAGTGGAGTGGGGGGGCGAGTGGACGAGCAGTACTTC
once	TRBV30	NA	TRBJ2-7	CAWARVLGEQYF	TGTGCCTGGGCCAGGGTTTTGGGCGAGCAGTACTTC